This TCR beta chain was recorded in a study of blood T cell repertoires in COVID-19. The overall study: Sites across the United States, Italy and Spain contributed samples from acute and convalescent COVID-19. From T cells, B-cell-depleted T cells, or PBMCs came the material, which was cDNA or gDNA.

As processed by the authors: The authors estimated nucleated cell counts from reference gene primer amplification. Generated by immunoSEQ multiplex PCR, the TCRdb table keeps only in-frame clones and is missing some. V and J calls and clone size are those listed in that table; D and trimming were worked out from the DNA. The profile covers around 130,000 clones, with approximately 90% appearing a single time and approximately 2% taken by the ten largest. Germline trimming cut 2 bases from V and 7 bases from J; bases unmatched to any gene: 13. CDR3 length: 16 amino acids. CDR1 and CDR2 from the germline V gene are MNHEY and SVGEGT.

The receptor comes from a man aged 65 to 79 with active COVID-19. The specimen sequenced was peripheral blood. The V and J genes are TRBV6-2 or TRBV6-3 and TRBJ1-2; TRBD1 agrees at 7 bases. CDR3 amino acids: CASSYPPTGRSLGYTF. The CDR3 DNA is TGTGCCAGCAGTTACCCGCCGACAGGGCGTTCTCTTGGCTACACCTTC.